This record covers a single TCR beta chain. Its specificity is not known. This entry belongs to a study of response to subunit inactivated influenza vaccine. TCRdb redid the calling of the RT-PCR reads with MiXCR, one entry per CDR3 protein. This sample yields more than 200,000 distinct CDR3 sequences, of which 9% to 15% are seen a single time; 7.8% belongs to the top ten. Trimming cost V 1 base and J 4 bases; bases outside gene matches: 4. The CDR3 is 17 amino acids. The germline gives CDR1 LGHNA, CDR2 YSLEER. Study findings and constraints: Each seasonal flu vaccination may recruit only limited new T cells, authors suggested.

This chain uses TRBV4-3 with TRBJ2-1; 13 bases are a match to TRBD2. This material consisted of non-naive T cells sorted from PBMCs, taken less than 15 days before vaccination. The receptor's source is a man in his fifties who received an inactivated influenza vaccine. The CDR3 nucleotides are TGCGCCAGCAGCCAAGCCGGACTAGCGGGAGCTTACAATGAGCAGTTCTTC. This codes for CASSQAGLAGAYNEQFF.